A selection of T cell receptor beta chains follows, all from one sample in a study of CD8+ T cells in alopecia areata. Data came from immunoSEQ multiplex PCR; TCRdb stores just in-frame clones and leaves some out. The sample lists some 210,000 clones; approximately 65% were seen once. The sequences come from CD4+ T cells sorted from blood, collected at approximately week 42, from a patient treated with tofacitinib. These receptors were taken from a human donor with alopecia areata. CDR3s include the opening cysteine and the closing phenylalanine or tryptophan. D genes are given only for firm matches. Size values are once, few and many counts, or a class for expanded clones, and some rows have none.

d_gene,v_gene,j_gene,abundance,CDR3nt,CDR3aa
-,TRBV2,TRBJ2-2,-,TGTGCCAGCCGCTTGGACAGCTTCAACACCGGGGAGCTGTTTTTT,CASRLDSFNTGELFF
-,TRBV5-1,TRBJ1-1,few,TGCGCCAGCAGCTTGGAGGGTCCGGATCCCGATTGGAACACTGAAGCTTTCTTT,CASSLEGPDPDWNTEAFF
-,TRBV30,TRBJ1-1,-,TGTGCCTGGAGTGCCCTTGGGGGACCCATTCCTGAAGCTTTCTTT,CAWSALGGPIPEAFF
TRBD1,TRBV11-2,TRBJ1-2,-,TGTGCCAGCAGCTTAGAAGGGAGACAGGGGGACTATGGCTACACCTTC,CASSLEGRQGDYGYTF
-,TRBV5-6,TRBJ2-2,-,TGTGCCAGCAGCTTGAACGGGGCGAACACCGGGGAGCTGTTTTTT,CASSLNGANTGELFF
-,TRBV18,TRBJ1-1,-,TGTGCCAGCTCAATGGGGCACTCGAACACTGAAGCTTTCTTT,CASSMGHSNTEAFF
-,TRBV27,TRBJ1-4,-,TGTGCCAGCGCCAGTTCAACTAATGAAAAACTGTTTTTT,CASASSTNEKLFF
-,TRBV13,TRBJ1-1,-,TGTGCCAGCAGCGCCTTGAGGGGAAACACTGAAGCTTTCTTT,CASSALRGNTEAFF
-,TRBV5-1,TRBJ2-2,-,TGCGCCAGCAGCAGGGAGGCGAGCACCGGGGAGCTGTTTTTT,CASSREASTGELFF
-,TRBV4-1,TRBJ1-2,-,TGCGCCAGCAGCCACCCCGCAACGGATGGCTACACCTTC,CASSHPATDGYTF
-,TRBV7-7,TRBJ1-1,once,TGTGCCAGCAGCTTCCAGCGTAACACTGAAGCTTTCTTT,CASSFQRNTEAFF
TRBD1,TRBV7-2,TRBJ2-5,few,TGTGCCAGCAGTTCAGACAGGGGAGAGACCCAGTACTTC,CASSSDRGETQYF
TRBD1,TRBV7-2,TRBJ1-6,-,TGTGCCAGCAAACTGGACAGGGGAAATTCACCCCTCCACTTT,CASKLDRGNSPLHF
-,TRBV10-3,TRBJ1-2,few,TGTGCCATCAGTGAAGGGGATAACTATGGCTACACCTTC,CAISEGDNYGYTF